This TCR beta chain came from a study of brain T cells in children with intractable seizures. Whole-study results and caveats: Pre-surgery blood may have been undersampled, hiding some clones. Only CDR3 sequence similarity suggested viral specificity, without known HCMV serostatus.

Measured with immunoSEQ multiplex PCR; TCRdb has only the in-frame clones, and not every one. The sample has about 320,000 clones, about 93% seen once. Documented time point: blood from clinic visit 5 months post-surgery; TSC patient then seizure free. Sequencing was limited to surgery cases with top T cell transcript signatures in brain tissue. Pre-surgery treatment included at least one anti-epileptic drug. A word on this clone: Antigen unknown.

CDR1 is LNHDA and CDR2 is SQIVND in the germline V gene (reference sequence). The length of the CDR3 is 17 residues. With V trimmed by 3 bases and J by 5 bases, 10 bases remained unmatched. This chain uses TRBV19 with TRBJ2-1, with 10 bases matching TRBD1. The sequence derives from a boy less than two years old with tuberous sclerosis and intractable seizures. Material: peripheral blood, obtained approximately 5 months after surgery. In DNA, the CDR3 is TGTGCCAGTAGTATTCTCGGGGGGACAGGGGTCCACAATGAGCAGTTCTTC. It yields the protein CASSILGGTGVHNEQFF.